This is a list of T cell receptor beta chains from one sample in a study of blood T cell repertoires in COVID-19. Here immunoSEQ multiplex PCR was the method, and the copy in TCRdb shows in-frame clones only, minus some. The sample has more than 40,000 clones; over 70% are singletons. The sample taken for sequencing was peripheral blood. The receptor set was obtained from a human donor in a cohort sampled during active COVID-19. Each CDR3 is given with its conserved first and last residue. The D gene is left open where the match is weak. A clone size is listed for some rows: how often the clone was seen (once, few, many), or a class if it is expanded.

J gene: TRBJ1-1; D gene: TRBD1; clone size: once; V gene: TRBV7-3; CDR3 DNA: TGTGCCAGCAGCCAGGACAGGGGGCTTGAAGCTTTCTTT; CDR3 protein: CASSQDRGLEAFF
J gene: TRBJ2-7; D gene: TRBD2; clone size: NA; V gene: TRBV9; CDR3 DNA: TGTGCCAGCAGCGACGGGGGCTTAGCGGGGACCTACGAGCAGTACTTC; CDR3 protein: CASSDGGLAGTYEQYF
J gene: TRBJ1-1; D gene: NA; clone size: NA; V gene: TRBV5-4; CDR3 DNA: TGTGCCAGCAGCTTGGACAGTTTGAACACTGAAGCTTTCTTT; CDR3 protein: CASSLDSLNTEAFF
J gene: TRBJ2-7; D gene: NA; clone size: NA; V gene: TRBV3-1/TRBV3-2; CDR3 DNA: TGTGCCAGCAGCCAAGTTCAGGGGGAGCAGTACTTC; CDR3 protein: CASSQVQGEQYF
J gene: TRBJ1-6; D gene: NA; clone size: NA; V gene: TRBV5-5; CDR3 DNA: TGTGCCAGCAGCTTGCCGGGGAGCGGTAATTCACCCCTCCACTTT; CDR3 protein: CASSLPGSGNSPLHF
J gene: TRBJ2-5; D gene: NA; clone size: NA; V gene: TRBV18; CDR3 DNA: TGTGCCAGCTCAGAAAGGGGCGGAGAGACCCAGTACTTC; CDR3 protein: CASSERGGETQYF
J gene: TRBJ1-5; D gene: NA; clone size: NA; V gene: TRBV19; CDR3 DNA: TGTGCCAGTAGTATGCAGGTTTATAGCAATCAGCCCCAGCATTTT; CDR3 protein: CASSMQVYSNQPQHF
J gene: TRBJ2-7; D gene: NA; clone size: NA; V gene: TRBV6-5; CDR3 DNA: TGTGCCAGCATCGAAGGGGGCTACGAGCAGTACTTC; CDR3 protein: CASIEGGYEQYF
J gene: TRBJ2-7; D gene: NA; clone size: NA; V gene: TRBV7-2; CDR3 DNA: TGTGCCAGCAGCTTTGAAACAGGATCCCCCTCCTACGAGCAGTACTTC; CDR3 protein: CASSFETGSPSYEQYF
J gene: TRBJ1-2; D gene: TRBD1; clone size: NA; V gene: TRBV5-1; CDR3 DNA: TGCGCCAGCAGCTTGGAGGGAACAGGGGGCTATGGCTACACCTTC; CDR3 protein: CASSLEGTGGYGYTF
J gene: TRBJ2-1; D gene: TRBD2; clone size: NA; V gene: TRBV3-1/TRBV3-2; CDR3 DNA: TGTGCCAGCAGCCAAGAGGGGGGGGCCTACAATGAGCAGTTCTTC; CDR3 protein: CASSQEGGAYNEQFF
J gene: TRBJ1-5; D gene: TRBD1; clone size: NA; V gene: TRBV28; CDR3 DNA: TGTGCCAGCAGTTTAATTCGGACAGGGGTCGGGCAGCCCCAGCATTTT; CDR3 protein: CASSLIRTGVGQPQHF
J gene: TRBJ2-4; D gene: TRBD1; clone size: NA; V gene: TRBV25-1; CDR3 DNA: TGTGCCAGCAGTTCAGGGGGCCTAGCCAAAAACATTCAGTACTTC; CDR3 protein: CASSSGGLAKNIQYF